The 11 T cell receptor beta chains given below trace back to one sample, sequenced in a study of CD8+ T cells in alopecia areata. Following extraction, RNA underwent reverse transcription to cDNA, which served as the sequencing template. Using immunoSEQ multiplex PCR, the repertoire was profiled, and TCRdb retains in-frame clones only, with some absent. Here the sample spans about 140,000 clones, approximately 51% being singletons. The material sequenced was CD4+ T cells sorted from blood, taken at week 0. These receptors were obtained from a human donor with alopecia areata.

The chain carries TRBV27 and TRBJ1-5; the D is unclear. The CDR3 is 14 residues long. The germline gives CDR1 MNHEY, CDR2 SMNVEV (reference sequence). V dropped 5 bases and J dropped 5 bases, with 13 bases sitting between them. The CDR3 DNA sequence: TGTGCCAGCAGTCCTGGGTCGTTTCATCAGCCCCAGCATTTT. It codes for CASSPGSFHQPQHF.

The chain has TRBV19 and TRBJ1-5; D might be TRBD1 (5 bases). Germline CDR1 and CDR2: LNHDA and SQIVND (reference sequence). Trimming stripped 5 bases from V and 2 bases from J, with 10 bases between. CDR3 size: 14 residues. The CDR3 here is CASSGGVGNQPQHF. Here the CDR3 DNA reads TGTGCCAGTAGTGGGGGTGTGGGCAATCAGCCCCAGCATTTT.

The V call is TRBV9, the J call TRBJ2-4; a possible D gene is TRBD1 (6 bases). Trimming took off 2 bases at V and 9 bases at J, with 12 bases between the two ends. The length of the CDR3 is 13 residues. From germline, CDR1 is SGDLS and CDR2 YYNGEE. In DNA, the CDR3 is TGTGCCAGCAGCGTGCAGGGGTTGGGCATTCAGTACTTC. This gives the protein CASSVQGLGIQYF.

The chain uses TRBV15 and TRBJ2-4, with a weak D call TRBD2 (7 bases). CDR3 length: 18 residues. Germline assignment: CDR1 LNHNV and CDR2 YYDKDF (reference sequence). The ends were cut back, 1 base at V and 5 bases at J, with 21 bases in the middle. CDR3 in amino acids: CATSRGRWGGRPQNIQYF. The CDR3 DNA is TGTGCCACCAGCAGAGGTCGGTGGGGGGGGCGCCCCCAAAACATTCAGTACTTC.

This rearrangement joins TRBV7-2 to TRBJ2-7; D is ambiguous. The CDR3 is 14 amino acids. The germline V gene encodes CDR1 SGHTA and CDR2 FQGNSA. Trimming cost V 0 bases and J 5 bases, with 11 bases left between them. The CDR3 spells CASSLAFVQHEQYF. The CDR3 region has the DNA TGTGCCAGCAGCTTAGCGTTTGTGCAACACGAGCAGTACTTC.

This clone was picked up one time. The V gene is TRBV5-1, the J gene TRBJ2-1; 7 bases fit TRBD2. Germline V CDR1 and CDR2: SGHRS, YFSETQ. This CDR3 spans 16 amino acids. The ends lost 1 base at V and 2 bases at J; junction bases unmatched: 6. The CDR3 nucleotides read TGCGCCAGCAGCTTGAGCCGACTAGCTGCCTACAATGAGCAGTTCTTC. It codes for CASSLSRLAAYNEQFF.

This clone is a singleton in its sample. The rearrangement joins TRBV20-1 to TRBJ1-1; D call uncertain. The V gene's germline CDR1 is DFQATT and CDR2 SNEGSKA (reference sequence). The ends were cut back, 3 bases at V and 7 bases at J, with 3 bases in the middle. The CDR3 sequence is 9 residues long. In nucleotides, the CDR3 is TGCAGTGCTAGCATTGAAGCTTTCTTT. This sequence encodes CSASIEAFF.

This clone was seen a few times. The gene calls are TRBV5-4 and TRBJ2-5, with TRBD2 identical over 9 bases. Germline CDR1 SGHNT, CDR2 YYREEE (reference sequence). The CDR3 has 17 amino acids. V lost 4 bases to trimming and J lost 5 bases; unmatched junction nucleotides: 15. The chain's CDR3 is CASSAGTSWDREETQYF. The DNA for the CDR3 is TGTGCCAGCAGCGCAGGGACTAGCTGGGACCGAGAGGAGACCCAGTACTTC.

In this sample, this clone turned up once. The chain has TRBV7-3 and TRBJ2-1; D call uncertain. V was clipped by 2 bases and J by 4 bases, with 12 bases between them. The CDR3 consists of 15 residues. Looked up from germline, CDR1 is SGHTA and CDR2 is FQGTGA. CDR3 DNA: TGTGCCAGCAGCTTATTTGACTCGTCGTACAATGAGCAGTTCTTC. Its protein is CASSLFDSSYNEQFF.

This chain joins TRBV28 and TRBJ2-2; the match to TRBD1 covers 9 bases. The CDR3 is made up of 15 amino acids. The germline gives CDR1 MDHEN, CDR2 SYDVKM. The V gene end was trimmed by 7 bases and the J gene end by 5 bases; junction bases not matched to a gene: 8. The CDR3 sequence: CASTHGQGWTGELFF. In DNA form, the CDR3 reads TGTGCCAGCACCCATGGACAGGGGTGGACCGGGGAGCTGTTTTTT.

The chain links TRBV29-1 to TRBJ2-6, with 11 nucleotides matching TRBD1. After removal of 7 bases from V and 0 bases from J, the junction contained 5 bases not matched to a gene. CDR3 length: 16 residues. Germline V CDR1 and CDR2: SQVTM, ANQGSEA. CDR3 protein: CSAWDRGTSGANVLTF. DNA for the CDR3: TGCAGCGCCTGGGACAGGGGGACCTCTGGGGCCAACGTCCTGACTTTC. Full variable domain (remainder filled in from reference TRBV29-1 and TRBJ2-6): SAVISQKPSRDICQRGTSLTIQCQVDSQVTMMFWYRQQPGQSLTLIATANQGSEATYESGFVIDKFPISRPNLTFSTLTVSNMSPEDSSIYLCSAWDRGTSGANVLTFGAGSRLTVL.